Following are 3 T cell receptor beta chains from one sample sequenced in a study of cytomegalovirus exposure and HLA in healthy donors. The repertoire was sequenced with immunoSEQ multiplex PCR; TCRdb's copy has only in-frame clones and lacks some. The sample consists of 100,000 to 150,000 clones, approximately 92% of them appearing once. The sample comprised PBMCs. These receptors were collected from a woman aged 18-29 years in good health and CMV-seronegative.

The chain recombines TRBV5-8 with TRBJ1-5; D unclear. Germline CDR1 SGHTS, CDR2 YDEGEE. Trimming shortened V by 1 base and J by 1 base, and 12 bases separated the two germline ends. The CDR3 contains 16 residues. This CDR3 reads CASSLFYGVSNQPQHF. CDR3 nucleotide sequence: TGTGCCAGCAGCTTGTTTTACGGGGTAAGCAATCAGCCCCAGCATTTT.

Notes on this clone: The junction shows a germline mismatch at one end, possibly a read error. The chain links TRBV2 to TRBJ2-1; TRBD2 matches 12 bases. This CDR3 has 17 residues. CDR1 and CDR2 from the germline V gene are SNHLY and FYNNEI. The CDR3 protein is CASSEDLAGGLLNEQFF. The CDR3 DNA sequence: TGTGCCAGCAGCGAAGATCTAGCGGGGGGGCTTCTCAATGAGCAGTTCTTC.

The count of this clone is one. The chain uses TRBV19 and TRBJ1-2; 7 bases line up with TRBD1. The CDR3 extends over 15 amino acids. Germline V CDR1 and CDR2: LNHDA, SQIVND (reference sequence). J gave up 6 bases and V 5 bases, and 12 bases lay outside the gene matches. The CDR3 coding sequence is TGTGCCAGTAGTTTGGGACAGCCGTTGCATCATGGCTACACCTTC. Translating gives CASSLGQPLHHGYTF.